This T cell receptor beta chain comes out of a study of T cells in Graves' hyperthyroidism and ophthalmopathy. The CDR3 has 14 residues. From germline, CDR1 is SGHDT and CDR2 YYEEEE. Unmatched junction bases numbered 5, after V lost 4 bases and J lost 2 bases. A word on this clonotype: The antigen is not known.

The source material, RNA transcripts, was used to amplify TCR beta CDR3 regions. First-round RT-PCR targeting the TCR CDR3 was performed with the HTBI primer set. Each CDR3 protein is one row after TCRdb ran MiXCR on the multiplex PCR reads. The sample comprises approximately 410,000 distinct CDR3 sequences, roughly an eighth of which are singletons, and 4% to 6.5% rests with the top ten. Study observations and caveats: Most thyroid clonotypes expanded above 0.001 were also detected in blood.

This chain uses TRBV5-6 with TRBJ2-5, with 7 bases lining up with TRBD1. Source material: blood. This clonotype was obtained from a woman in her late teens or twenties with Graves' hyperthyroidism. The CDR3 reads CASSRGQRQETQYF. CDR3 bases: TGTGCCAGCAGCAGGGGGCAGAGACAAGAGACCCAGTACTTC.